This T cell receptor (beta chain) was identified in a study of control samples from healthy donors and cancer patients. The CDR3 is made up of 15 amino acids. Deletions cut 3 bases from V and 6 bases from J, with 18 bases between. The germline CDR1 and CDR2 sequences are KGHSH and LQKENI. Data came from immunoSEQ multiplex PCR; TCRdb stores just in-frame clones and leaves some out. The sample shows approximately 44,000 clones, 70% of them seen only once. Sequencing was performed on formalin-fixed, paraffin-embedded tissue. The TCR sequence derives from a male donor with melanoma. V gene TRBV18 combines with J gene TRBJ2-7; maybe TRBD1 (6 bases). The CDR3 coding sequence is TGTGCCAGCTCACCCAGCGATGGGGGCCTATCCGAGCAGTACTTC. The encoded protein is CASSPSDGGLSEQYF.